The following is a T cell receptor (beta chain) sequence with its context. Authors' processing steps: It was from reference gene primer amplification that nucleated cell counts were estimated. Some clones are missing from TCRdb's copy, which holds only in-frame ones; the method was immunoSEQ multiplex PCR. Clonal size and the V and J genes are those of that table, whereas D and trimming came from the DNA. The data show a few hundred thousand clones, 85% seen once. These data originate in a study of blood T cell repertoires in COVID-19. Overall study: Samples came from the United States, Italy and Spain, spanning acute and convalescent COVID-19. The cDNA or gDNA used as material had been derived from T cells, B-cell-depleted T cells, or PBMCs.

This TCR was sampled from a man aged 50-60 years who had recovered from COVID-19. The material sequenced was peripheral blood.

CDR3 DNA: TGCAGCGTGGCAGGGGGACTTAATGAAAAACTGTTTTTT. Translation gives CSVAGGLNEKLFF. The rearrangement joins TRBV29-1 to TRBJ1-4; 7 positions match TRBD1. CDR3 length: 13 residues. CDR1 SQVTM and CDR2 ANQGSEA come from the germline V gene. Trimming at V came to 6 bases and at J to 4 bases, leaving 5 bases not matched to a gene.